The present entry profiles one T cell receptor (beta chain) with its context. The data derive from a study of blood T cell repertoires in COVID-19. Study-wide background: PBMCs, B-cell-depleted T cells, or T cells provided the cDNA or gDNA that made up the material.

The authors' processing: By means of reference gene primer amplification, nucleated cell counts were estimated. TCRdb's copy holds only in-frame clones and misses some; the assay was immunoSEQ multiplex PCR. That table furnishes V, J and clone size, whereas the DNA furnished D and trimming. The sample carries a few hundred thousand clones, about 83% recorded once. The CDR3 has 15 residues. Germline CDR1 SGHRS, CDR2 YFSETQ. With V trimmed by 0 bases and J by 6 bases, 6 bases remained unmatched. The source of this sequence is a woman aged 45-60 years with acute or convalescent COVID-19. The chain carries TRBV5-1 and TRBJ2-1, with TRBD1 identical over 7 bases. Sequenced sample: peripheral blood. In DNA, the CDR3 is TGCGCCAGCAGCTTGGAGGGACAGTTCTTCAATGAGCAGTTCTTC. Amino acids: CASSLEGQFFNEQFF.